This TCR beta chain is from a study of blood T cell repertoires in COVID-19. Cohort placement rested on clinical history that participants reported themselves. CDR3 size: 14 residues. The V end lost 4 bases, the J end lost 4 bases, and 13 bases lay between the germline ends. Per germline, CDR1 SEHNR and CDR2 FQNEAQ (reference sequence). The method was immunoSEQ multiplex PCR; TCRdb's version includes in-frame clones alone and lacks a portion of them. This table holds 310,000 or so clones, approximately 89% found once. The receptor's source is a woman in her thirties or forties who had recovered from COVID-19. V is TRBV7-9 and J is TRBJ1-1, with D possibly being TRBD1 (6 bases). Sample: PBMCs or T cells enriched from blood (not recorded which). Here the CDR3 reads CASSYGGARTEAFF. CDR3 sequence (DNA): TGTGCCAGCAGCTACGGGGGGGCTCGCACTGAAGCTTTCTTT.